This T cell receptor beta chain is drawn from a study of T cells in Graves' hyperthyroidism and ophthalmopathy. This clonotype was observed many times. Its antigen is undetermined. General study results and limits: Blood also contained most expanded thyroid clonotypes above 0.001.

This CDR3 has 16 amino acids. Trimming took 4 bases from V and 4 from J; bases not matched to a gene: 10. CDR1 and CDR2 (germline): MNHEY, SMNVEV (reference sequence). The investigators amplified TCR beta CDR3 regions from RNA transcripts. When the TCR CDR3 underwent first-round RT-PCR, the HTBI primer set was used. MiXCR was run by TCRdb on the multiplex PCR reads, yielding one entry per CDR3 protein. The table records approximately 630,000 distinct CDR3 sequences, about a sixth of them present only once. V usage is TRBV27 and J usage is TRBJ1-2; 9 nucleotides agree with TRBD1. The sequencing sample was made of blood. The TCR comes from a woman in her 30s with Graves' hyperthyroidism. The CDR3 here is CASSSLTGTGPYGYTF. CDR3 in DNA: TGTGCCAGCAGTTCACTAACCGGGACAGGGCCCTATGGCTACACCTTC.